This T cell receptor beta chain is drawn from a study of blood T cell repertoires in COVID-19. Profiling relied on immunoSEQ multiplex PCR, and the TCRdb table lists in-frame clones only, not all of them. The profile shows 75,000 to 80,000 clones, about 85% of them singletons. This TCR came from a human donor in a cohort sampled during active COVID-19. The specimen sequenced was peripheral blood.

CDR3 DNA sequence: TGTGCCAGCAGCCAGTCCGACGAGCAGTACTTC. This encodes CASSQSDEQYF. The rearrangement joins TRBV12-3 or TRBV12-4 to TRBJ2-7; D is unresolved. CDR3 length equals 11 residues. Trimming took 6 bases from V and 5 from J, leaving 8 bases between them.